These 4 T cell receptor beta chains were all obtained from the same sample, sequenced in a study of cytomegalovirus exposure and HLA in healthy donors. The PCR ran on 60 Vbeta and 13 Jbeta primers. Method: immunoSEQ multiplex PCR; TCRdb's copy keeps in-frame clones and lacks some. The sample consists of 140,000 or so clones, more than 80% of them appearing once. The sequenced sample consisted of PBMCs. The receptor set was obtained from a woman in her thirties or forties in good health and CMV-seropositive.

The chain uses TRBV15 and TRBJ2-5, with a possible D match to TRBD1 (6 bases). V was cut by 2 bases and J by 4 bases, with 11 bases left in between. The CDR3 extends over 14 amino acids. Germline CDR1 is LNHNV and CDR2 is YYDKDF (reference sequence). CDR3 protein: CATSRFRDTETQYF. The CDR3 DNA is TGTGCCACCAGCAGATTCCGGGACACAGAGACCCAGTACTTC.

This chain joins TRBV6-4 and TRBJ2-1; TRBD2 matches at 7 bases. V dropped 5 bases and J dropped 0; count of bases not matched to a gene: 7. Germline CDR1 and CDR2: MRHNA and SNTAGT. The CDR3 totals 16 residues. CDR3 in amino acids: CASSPSSGGSYNEQFF. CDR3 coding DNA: TGTGCCAGCAGTCCGTCTAGCGGAGGCTCCTACAATGAGCAGTTCTTC.

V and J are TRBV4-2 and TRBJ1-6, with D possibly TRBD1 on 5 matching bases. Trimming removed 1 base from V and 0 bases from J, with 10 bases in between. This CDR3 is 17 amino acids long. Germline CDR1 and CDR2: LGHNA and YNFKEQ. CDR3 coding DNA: TGTGCCAGCAGCCAAGTCCTAGGGGACTCCTATAATTCACCCCTCCACTTT. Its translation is CASSQVLGDSYNSPLHF.

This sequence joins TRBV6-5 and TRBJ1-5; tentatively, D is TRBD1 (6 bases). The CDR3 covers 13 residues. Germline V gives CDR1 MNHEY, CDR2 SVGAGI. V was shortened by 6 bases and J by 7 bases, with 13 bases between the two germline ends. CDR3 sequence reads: CASRQGWGQPQHF. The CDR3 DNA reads TGTGCCAGCAGACAGGGTTGGGGACAGCCCCAGCATTTT.